The source of this T cell receptor (beta chain) is a study of OX40 agonist ivuxolimab in advanced cancers. Overall study context: At doses from 0.01 to 10 mg/kg, patients were given intravenous ivuxolimab every 2 weeks.

This table comes from immunoSEQ multiplex PCR, and its TCRdb copy is limited to in-frame clones, with some not included. The data hold approximately 160,000 clones, with 85% to 95% observed a single time. CDR1 and CDR2 from the germline V gene are MNHNY and SVGAGI (reference sequence). The ends lost 5 bases at V and 5 bases at J; junction bases unmatched: 3. CDR3 length: 15 amino acids. Samples were taken at baseline and on day 1 of cycles 4 and 7. V is TRBV6-6 and J is TRBJ2-1; 13 bases are a match to TRBD2. The sequencing used CD4+ or CD8+ T cells sorted from blood, collected in a trial of the OX40 agonist ivuxolimab. The sequence derives from an adult with an advanced solid tumor such as melanoma, head and neck, liver or kidney cancer. CDR3 region: CASSPGTSGNNEQFF. CDR3 coding DNA: TGTGCCAGCAGTCCCGGGACTAGCGGGAACAATGAGCAGTTCTTC.